The clone carrying this TCR beta chain was found a few times. Its antigen is not known. Relative to the germline gene, one junction end is altered; a read error may explain this. Germline V gene sequence: CDR1 SSHAT, CDR2 FNYEAQ (reference sequence). This CDR3 is built from 14 residues. The data stem from a study of neoadjuvant anti-PD-1 for oral cavity cancer. Study-level results: Pretreatment Treg/Th17 ratio correlated inversely with post-treatment tumor clonality. After neoadjuvant nivolumab, PBMC T cell clonality was significantly higher in non-responders than responders.

PBMC libraries mostly used approximately 0.5 ug of input genomic DNA, with six replicates per sample. The table came from immunoSEQ multiplex PCR; TCRdb's copy has only in-frame clones and leaves some out. The table has more than 15,000 clones, 60% to 80% seen once; the top ten hold around 2.7%. Material: PBMCs, obtained before nivolumab (anti-PD-1) treatment. This sequence was found in a person between 40 and 79 years old with oral cavity squamous cell carcinoma. This sequence joins TRBV7-7 and TRBJ2-2, with a possible D match to TRBD2 (6 bases). DNA for the CDR3: TGTGCTAGCAAGGAGGGTACGAACACCGGGGAGCTGTTTTTT. It codes for CASKEGTNTGELFF. Full variable domain (rest looked up from reference TRBV7-7 and TRBJ2-2): GAGVSQSPRYKVTKRGQDVTLRCDPISSHATLYWYQQALGQGPEFLTYFNYEAQPDKSGLPSDRFSAERPEGSISTLTIQRTEQRDSAMYRCASKEGTNTGELFFGEGSRLTVL.